One sample yielded the 11 T cell receptor beta chains listed below, sequenced in a study of regulatory T cells in long-lasting Graves disease. Time point in this sample: newly diagnosed GD, antithyroid drugs for less than 3 months. Making the TCR library involved RNA that had been extracted from PBMCs. Arm-PCR of CDR3 regions with iRepertoire HTBI primers generated TCR beta libraries. MiXCR, applied by TCRdb to the multiplex PCR reads, yields one record per CDR3 protein. Among approximately 360,000 distinct CDR3 sequences listed, about 12% were seen once. These data were also reused for a study on T cells in Graves' hyperthyroidism and ophthalmopathy.

The sample consisted of peripheral blood mononuclear cells (PBMCs), taken at new diagnosis, from a patient treated with antithyroid drugs. Source of these receptors: a woman between 18 and 29 years old with Graves disease.

The rearrangement links TRBV11-2 to TRBJ2-2; the D gene is possibly TRBD1 (6 bases). Germline-derived CDR1 and CDR2 are SGHAT and FQNNGV. The CDR3 spans 16 residues. V shed 6 bases and J shed 6 bases, with 20 bases lying between them. The CDR3 nucleotides are TGTGCCAGCAGGGATTGGGACACCGTTATGTCCGGGGAGCTGTTTTTT. It yields the protein CASRDWDTVMSGELFF. Drawing the rest from reference TRBV11-2 and TRBJ2-2, the complete variable domain is EAGVAQSPRYKIIEKRQSVAFWCNPISGHATLYWYQQILGQGPKLLIQFQNNGVVDDSQLPKDRFSAERLKGVDSTLKIQPAKLEDSAVYLCASRDWDTVMSGELFFGEGSRLTVL.

This clonotype has a handful of counts. The CDR3 protein is CASSLLAGGIDEQFF. CDR3 coding DNA: TGTGCCAGCAGCCTTCTAGCGGGGGGAATCGATGAGCAGTTCTTC. The gene calls are TRBV3-1 and TRBJ2-1; 11 nucleotides match TRBD2. V lost 4 bases, J lost 8 bases, and 7 bases stayed unmatched. Looked up from germline, CDR1 is LGHDT and CDR2 is YNNKEL (reference sequence). This CDR3 contains 15 residues.

This clonotype was seen more than once but under ten times. CDR3 coding DNA: TGTGCCAGCAGGTTAGGGGGGACTAGCCCCAATGAGCAGTTCTTC. This sequence encodes CASRLGGTSPNEQFF. V gene TRBV2 combines with J gene TRBJ2-1, with TRBD2 identical over 9 bases. With V trimmed by 6 bases and J by 6 bases, 9 bases remained unmatched. Germline values: CDR1 SNHLY, CDR2 FYNNEI. This CDR3 has 15 amino acids.

This clonotype was observed at least ten times. This chain uses TRBV10-3 with TRBJ2-5, with 8 positions matching TRBD2. Trimming at V came to 0 bases and at J to 5 bases, leaving 14 bases not matched to a gene. Germline CDR1 is ENHRY and CDR2 is SYGVKD. The CDR3 runs 18 residues. The CDR3 loop is CAISESGLAGPMRETQYF. Here the CDR3 DNA reads TGTGCCATCAGTGAGTCGGGGCTAGCGGGCCCCATGAGGGAGACCCAGTACTTC.

This clonotype was found many times. This chain joins TRBV6-1 and TRBJ2-4; 7 nucleotides match TRBD2. This CDR3 comprises 16 residues. Looked up from germline, CDR1 is MNHNS and CDR2 is SASEGT. Trimming at V came to 8 bases and at J to 8 bases, leaving 18 bases not matched to a gene. CDR3 amino acids: CASSSLGGSPVDIQYF. The CDR3 DNA sequence: TGTGCCAGCTCTTCCCTAGGCGGGAGCCCCGTCGACATTCAGTACTTC.

This chain links TRBV7-2 with TRBJ2-1, with 8 bases matching TRBD1. CDR1 is SGHTA, CDR2 FQGNSA, per germline. This CDR3 has 14 amino acids. The V segment lost 8 bases and the J segment 9 bases; nucleotides outside the gene matches: 12. CDR3 region: CASSPGQGAGEQFF. The CDR3 DNA reads TGTGCCAGCTCACCGGGCCAGGGGGCCGGTGAGCAGTTCTTC.

This chain links TRBV5-6 with TRBJ2-7; 13 bases line up with TRBD2. The CDR3 is made up of 17 amino acids. Germline CDR1 and CDR2: SGHDT and YYEEEE. Trimming removed 0 bases from V and 4 bases from J; junction bases left unmatched: 7. The CDR3 region has the DNA TGTGCCAGCAGCTTGGCAGTGTGGACTAGCGGGAGATACGAGCAGTACTTC. Encoded protein: CASSLAVWTSGRYEQYF.

This clonotype was counted ten times or more. The chain employs TRBV28 and TRBJ1-4, with D unclear. Deletions cut 3 bases from V and 7 bases from J, with 18 bases between. Germline assignment: CDR1 MDHEN and CDR2 SYDVKM. The CDR3 contains 16 residues. The CDR3 protein is CASSLFATGEREKLFF. The CDR3 DNA follows: TGTGCCAGCAGTTTGTTCGCGACGGGCGAGCGTGAAAAACTGTTTTTT. Full variable domain (outside the CDR3, taken from reference TRBV28 and TRBJ1-4): DVKVTQSSRYLVKRTGEKVFLECVQDMDHENMFWYRQDPGLGLRLIYFSYDVKMKEKGDIPEGYSVSREKKERFSLILESASTNQTSMYLCASSLFATGEREKLFFGSGTQLSVL.

This clonotype was counted ten times or more. V gene TRBV6-2 or TRBV6-3 combines with J gene TRBJ2-1, with D unresolved. The CDR3 is 15 amino acids. Germline lookup yields CDR1 MNHEY and CDR2 SVGEGT. Between the trimmed V and J ends, which lost 5 bases and 3 bases, there was a span of 14 bases. The CDR3: CASSRVRHYYNEQFF. The CDR3 DNA reads TGTGCCAGCAGTAGGGTTAGGCACTACTACAATGAGCAGTTCTTC.

This clonotype appeared many times. V and J are TRBV4-3 and TRBJ2-7; D gene uncertain. With 0 bases removed from V and 1 base from J, the gap between germline ends came to 10 bases. Germline-derived CDR1 and CDR2 are LGHNA and YSLEER. The length of the CDR3 is 15 residues. CDR3 in amino acids: CASSQEFLASYEQYF. The CDR3 DNA reads TGCGCCAGCAGCCAAGAGTTCTTGGCGTCCTACGAGCAGTACTTC.

The chain carries TRBV6-1 and TRBJ2-3; 10 nucleotides line up with TRBD2. The CDR3 contains 14 residues. V lost 5 bases, J lost 4 bases, and 3 bases stayed unmatched. Germline V CDR1 and CDR2: MNHNS, SASEGT. CDR3 DNA sequence: TGTGCCAGCAGTAATCTAGCGGGAGCAGATACGCAGTATTTT. This encodes CASSNLAGADTQYF.